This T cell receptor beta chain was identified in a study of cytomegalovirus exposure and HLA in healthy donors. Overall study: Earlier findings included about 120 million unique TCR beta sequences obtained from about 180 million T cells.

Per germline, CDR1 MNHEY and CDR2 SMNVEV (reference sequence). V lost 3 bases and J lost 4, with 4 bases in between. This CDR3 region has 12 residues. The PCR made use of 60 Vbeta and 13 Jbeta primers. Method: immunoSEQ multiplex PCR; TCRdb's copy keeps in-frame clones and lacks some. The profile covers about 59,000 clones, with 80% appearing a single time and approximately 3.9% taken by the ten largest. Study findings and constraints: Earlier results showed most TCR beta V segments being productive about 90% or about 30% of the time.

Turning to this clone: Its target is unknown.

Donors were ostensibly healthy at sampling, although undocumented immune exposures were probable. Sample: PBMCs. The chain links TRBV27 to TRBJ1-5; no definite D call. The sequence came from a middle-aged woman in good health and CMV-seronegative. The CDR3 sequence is CASSFLNQPQHF. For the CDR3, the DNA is TGTGCCAGCAGTTTTTTAAATCAGCCCCAGCATTTT.